This T cell receptor (beta chain) comes out of a study of cytomegalovirus exposure and HLA in healthy donors. In the case of this clone: Antigen unknown.

The primer mix had 60 Vbeta and 13 Jbeta primers. The table came from immunoSEQ multiplex PCR; TCRdb's copy has only in-frame clones and leaves some out. The sample has around 140,000 clones, just under 85% seen once. Study results and limitations: Rarity characterized most TCR sequences, yet some public TCRs appeared in many donors.

The receptor was isolated from a man in his thirties or forties in good health and CMV-seropositive. The specimen was PBMCs.

This CDR3 reads CASRSYDEAFF. The CDR3 DNA is TGTGCCAGCAGGTCCTACGATGAAGCTTTCTTT. This chain joins TRBV6-1 and TRBJ1-1; D is ambiguous. Germline V CDR1 and CDR2: MNHNS, SASEGT. The CDR3 runs 11 residues. Trimming cost V 6 bases and J 7 bases, with 9 bases left between them.